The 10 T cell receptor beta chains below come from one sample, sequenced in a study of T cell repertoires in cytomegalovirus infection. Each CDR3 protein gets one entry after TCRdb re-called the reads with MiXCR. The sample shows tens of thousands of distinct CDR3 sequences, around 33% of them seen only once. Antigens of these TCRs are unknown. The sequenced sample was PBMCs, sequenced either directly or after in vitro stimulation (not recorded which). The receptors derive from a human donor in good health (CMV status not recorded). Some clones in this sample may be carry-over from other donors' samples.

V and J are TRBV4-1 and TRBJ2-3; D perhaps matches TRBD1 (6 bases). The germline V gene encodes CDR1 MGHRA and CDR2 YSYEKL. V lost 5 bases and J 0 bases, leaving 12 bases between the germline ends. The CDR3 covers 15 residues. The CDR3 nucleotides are TGCGCCAGCAGCTTCCGGGACACTAGCACAGATACGCAGTATTTT. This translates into CASSFRDTSTDTQYF.

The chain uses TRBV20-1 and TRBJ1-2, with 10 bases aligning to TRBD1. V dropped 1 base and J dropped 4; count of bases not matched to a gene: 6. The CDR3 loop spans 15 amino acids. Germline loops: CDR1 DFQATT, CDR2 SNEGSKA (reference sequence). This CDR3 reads CSARGWTGGAYGYTF. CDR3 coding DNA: TGCAGTGCTAGAGGTTGGACAGGGGGTGCCTATGGCTACACCTTC.

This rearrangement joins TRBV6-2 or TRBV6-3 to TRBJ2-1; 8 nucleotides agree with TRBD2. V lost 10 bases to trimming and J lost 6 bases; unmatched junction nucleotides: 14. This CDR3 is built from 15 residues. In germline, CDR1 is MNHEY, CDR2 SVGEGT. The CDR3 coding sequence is TGTGCCACCGCACCCCTAGCGGGCCAACCCAATGAGCAGTTCTTC. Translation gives CATAPLAGQPNEQFF.

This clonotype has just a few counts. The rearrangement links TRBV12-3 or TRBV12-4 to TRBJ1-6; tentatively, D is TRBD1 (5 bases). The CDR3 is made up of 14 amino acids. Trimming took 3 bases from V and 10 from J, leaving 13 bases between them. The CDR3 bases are TGTGCCAGCAGTTTTTCTCAGGGAAGGTCACCCCTCCACTTT. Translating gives CASSFSQGRSPLHF.

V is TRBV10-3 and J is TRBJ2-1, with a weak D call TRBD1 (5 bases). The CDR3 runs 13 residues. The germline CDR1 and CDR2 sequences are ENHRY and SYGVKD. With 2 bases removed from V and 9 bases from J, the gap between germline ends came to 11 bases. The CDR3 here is CAISEGGRGEQFF. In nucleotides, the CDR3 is TGTGCCATCAGTGAGGGCGGTAGGGGTGAGCAGTTCTTC.

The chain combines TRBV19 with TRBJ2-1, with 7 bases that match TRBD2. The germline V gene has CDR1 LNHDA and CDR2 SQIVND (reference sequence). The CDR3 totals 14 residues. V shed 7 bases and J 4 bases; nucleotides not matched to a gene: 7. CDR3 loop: CASTGRENYNEQFF. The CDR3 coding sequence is TGTGCCAGTACAGGGCGGGAGAATTACAATGAGCAGTTCTTC.

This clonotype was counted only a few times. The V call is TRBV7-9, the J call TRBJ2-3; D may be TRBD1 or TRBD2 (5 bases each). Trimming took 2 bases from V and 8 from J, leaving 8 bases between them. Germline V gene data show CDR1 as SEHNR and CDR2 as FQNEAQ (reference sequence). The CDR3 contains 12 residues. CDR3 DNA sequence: TGTGCCAGCAGCTTACCGAGGGGTACGCAGTATTTT. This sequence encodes CASSLPRGTQYF.

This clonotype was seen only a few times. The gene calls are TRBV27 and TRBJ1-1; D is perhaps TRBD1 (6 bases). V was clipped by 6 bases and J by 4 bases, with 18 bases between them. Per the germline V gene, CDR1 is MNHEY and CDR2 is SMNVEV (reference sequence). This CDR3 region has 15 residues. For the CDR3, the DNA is TGTGCCAGCAGCCTCGCGGGGGGCGGGTTCACTGAAGCTTTCTTT. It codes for CASSLAGGGFTEAFF.

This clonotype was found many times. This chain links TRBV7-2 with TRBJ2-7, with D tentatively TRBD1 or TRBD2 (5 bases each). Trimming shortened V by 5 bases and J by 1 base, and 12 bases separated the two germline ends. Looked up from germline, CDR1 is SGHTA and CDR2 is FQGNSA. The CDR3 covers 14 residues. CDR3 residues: CASSPGRTSYEQYF. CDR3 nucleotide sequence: TGTGCCAGCAGCCCGGGACGGACTTCCTACGAGCAGTACTTC.

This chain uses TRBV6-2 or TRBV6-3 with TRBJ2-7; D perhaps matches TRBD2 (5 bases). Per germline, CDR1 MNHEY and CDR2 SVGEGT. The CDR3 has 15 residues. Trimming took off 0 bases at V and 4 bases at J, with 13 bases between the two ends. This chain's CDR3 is CASSYSSKRTYEQYF. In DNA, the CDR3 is TGTGCCAGCAGTTACTCGTCGAAGAGGACTTACGAGCAGTACTTC.